These 6 T cell receptor beta chains were sequenced from one sample in a study of blood T cell repertoires in COVID-19. The data were produced by immunoSEQ multiplex PCR, yet TCRdb's version contains in-frame clones alone and is incomplete. This sample has 30,000 to 35,000 clones; less than 80% occur once, and the top ten carry roughly a third. Sequences were obtained from peripheral blood. These receptors all come from a man older than 75 with acute or convalescent COVID-19.

The chain recombines TRBV10-1 with TRBJ2-7; tentative D call: TRBD2 (5 bases). V was shortened by 8 bases and J by 2 bases, with 25 bases between the two germline ends. The CDR3 loop spans 17 amino acids. In germline, CDR1 is WNHNN, CDR2 SYGVQD (reference sequence). The CDR3 DNA reads TGCGCCAGCCCGAGGGAAGGCCGGGAATTTACGACCTACGAGCAGTACTTC. It encodes CASPREGREFTTYEQYF.

The J gene is TRBJ2-2, the V gene TRBV6-1; 12 positions match TRBD1. Germline assignment: CDR1 MNHNS and CDR2 SASEGT. This CDR3 contains 14 residues. V dropped 4 bases and J dropped 6; count of bases not matched to a gene: 0. As DNA, the CDR3 is TGTGCCAGCAGTGGGGACAGGGGGCCCGGGGAGCTGTTTTTT. This sequence encodes CASSGDRGPGELFF.

This chain connects TRBV15 to TRBJ2-1, with 7 bases that match TRBD2. With V trimmed by 5 bases and J by 0 bases, 1 base remained unmatched. In germline, CDR1 is LNHNV, CDR2 YYDKDF (reference sequence). CDR3 length: 14 residues. Here the CDR3 DNA reads TGTGCCACCAGCCGGGGGGACTCCTACAATGAGCAGTTCTTC. Protein: CATSRGDSYNEQFF.

V usage is TRBV10-3 and J usage is TRBJ2-5, with D uncertain. Trimming took 6 bases from V and 2 from J, leaving 10 bases between them. This CDR3 spans 13 amino acids. Germline V gene lookup returns CDR1 ENHRY and CDR2 SYGVKD. The CDR3 DNA reads TGTGCCATCAGCTCCCCCGGGCAAGAGACCCAGTACTTC. Its translation is CAISSPGQETQYF.

This clone was seen more than once but under ten times. This chain uses TRBV3-1 (or the pseudogene TRBV3-2) with TRBJ1-5, with 8 bases fitting TRBD1. CDR1 and CDR2 from the germline V gene are LGHDT and YNNKEL (reference sequence). V lost 0 bases and J lost 7; bases outside the gene matches: 2. The CDR3 runs 14 residues. Here the CDR3 reads CASSQDRGRQPQHF. For the CDR3, the DNA is TGTGCCAGCAGCCAAGACAGGGGGCGCCAGCCCCAGCATTTT.

The chain is built from TRBV5-5 and TRBJ2-7; tentative D call: TRBD1 (6 bases). The CDR3 consists of 14 residues. Germline CDR1 and CDR2: SGHKS and YYEKEE (reference sequence). Trimming took off 4 bases at V and 5 bases at J, with 16 bases between the two ends. This CDR3 is CASSDPGHQNEQYF. The CDR3 nucleotides read TGTGCCAGCAGCGACCCGGGACATCAAAACGAGCAGTACTTC.